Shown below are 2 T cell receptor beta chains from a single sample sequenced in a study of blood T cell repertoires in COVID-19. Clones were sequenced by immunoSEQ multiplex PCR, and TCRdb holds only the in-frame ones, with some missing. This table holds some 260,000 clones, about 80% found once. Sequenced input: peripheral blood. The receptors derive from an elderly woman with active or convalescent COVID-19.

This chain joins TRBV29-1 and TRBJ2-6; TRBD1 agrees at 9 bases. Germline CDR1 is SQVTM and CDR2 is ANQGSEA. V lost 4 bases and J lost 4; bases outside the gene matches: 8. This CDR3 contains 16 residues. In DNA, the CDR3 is TGCAGCGTTGCCCCATACAGGGGGCGGGGGGCCAACGTCCTGACTTTC. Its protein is CSVAPYRGRGANVLTF.

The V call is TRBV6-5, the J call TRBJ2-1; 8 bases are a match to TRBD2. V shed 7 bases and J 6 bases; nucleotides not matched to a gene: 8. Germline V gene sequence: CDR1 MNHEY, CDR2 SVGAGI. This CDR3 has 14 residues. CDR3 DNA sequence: TGTGCCAGCAAGGTCACTAGCGGCAGCAATGAGCAGTTCTTC. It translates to CASKVTSGSNEQFF.